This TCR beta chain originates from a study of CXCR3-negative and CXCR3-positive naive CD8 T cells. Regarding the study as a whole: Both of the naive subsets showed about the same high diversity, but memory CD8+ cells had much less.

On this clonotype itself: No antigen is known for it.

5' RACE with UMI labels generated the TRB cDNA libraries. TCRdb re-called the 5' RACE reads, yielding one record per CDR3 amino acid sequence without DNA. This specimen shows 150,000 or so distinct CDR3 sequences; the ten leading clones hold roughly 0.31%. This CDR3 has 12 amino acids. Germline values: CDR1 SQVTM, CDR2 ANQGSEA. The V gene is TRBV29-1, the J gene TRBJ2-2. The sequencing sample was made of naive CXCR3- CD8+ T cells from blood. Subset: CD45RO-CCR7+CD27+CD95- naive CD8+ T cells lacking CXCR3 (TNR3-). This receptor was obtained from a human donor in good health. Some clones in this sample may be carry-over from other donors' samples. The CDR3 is CSVVGSTGELFF.